The sequence of this T cell receptor (beta chain) was determined in a study of regulatory T cells in long-lasting Graves disease listed by TCRdb under 2021. Regarding the complete study: In the newly diagnosed Graves' disease group, patients had been taking antithyroid drugs for less than 3 months. Persistent Graves' disease patients were compared with newly diagnosed Graves' disease patients by peripheral blood TCR sequencing and RNA sequencing. The study was conducted in China and was registered as a clinical trial. A total of roughly 33 samples were covered by TCR sequencing, comprising around 13 persistent and around 20 newly diagnosed Graves' disease patients. Broader findings and caveats from the paper: TRBV28, TRBJ1-2 and TRBJ2-5 were preferentially used in persistent disease, while TRBV20-1 and TRBJ2-1 were favored in newly diagnosed disease. Compared with newly diagnosed patients, patients with persistent Graves' disease had lower TCR Shannon entropy and fewer highly expanded clones, which suggests clonal expansion. Patients with persistent disease shared more public clonotypes (roughly 2,900) than newly diagnosed patients did (more than 900). As a limitation, the authors acknowledged that the small sample size may reduce accuracy. Because the primary lesion, thyroid tissue, could not be accessed, the study looked at peripheral blood alone. Only the TCR beta chain was sequenced and analyzed.

About this clonotype itself: Its antigen is still unknown. No quality values exist for individual bases; no much larger clone is one base distant.

The library was made by multiplex PCR. Reads for this sample came from an Illumina HiSeq 4000. To build TCR beta libraries, CDR3 regions were amplified by Arm-PCR using iRepertoire HTBI primers. Before sequencing, the PCR products underwent gel purification. Per the source publication's procedure: Gene usage analysis of CDR3 amino acid clonotypes used the 62 TRBV and 14 to 15 TRBJ segments found across samples. COPE and FqMerger were used to merge the filtered high-quality paired reads into contigs. BLAST was used to align contigs to the IMGT TRBV, TRBD and TRBJ reference genes, and CDR3 was defined following IMGT. Any clonotype with a frequency above 0.1% was classified as a highly expanded clone. Repertoire diversity was measured by Shannon entropy, and V-J evenness by the Gini coefficient. Clonotypes shared by more than one individual were considered public. In TCRdb, the public reads were trimmed at Q25 with fastp and aligned with MiXCR, with productive beta chains retained. Records with the same CDR3 protein are collapsed into one entry carrying the most frequent genes and DNA. What appears here as the V and J calls and clone size reflects TCRdb's work, not the paper's. Within this sample are 400,000 to 500,000 distinct CDR3 sequences, with around 15% of them counted one time only. About 15% of the sample goes to the ten largest clones.

The time point label on this specimen signifies: newly diagnosed GD, antithyroid drugs for less than 3 months. For both TCR sequencing and RNA sequencing, RNA was extracted from PBMCs in TRIzol. The diagnosis of Graves' disease followed American Thyroid Association guidelines. Patients were recruited from an endocrinology department in Xi'an, China. From each patient, around 9 milliliters of peripheral blood was collected into an EDTA anticoagulant tube. PBMCs were isolated by Ficoll Paque Plus density gradient separation without further T cell sorting. An Agilent 2100 Bioanalyzer and agarose gel were used to check RNA quality, while a NanoDrop 2000 measured RNA concentration. Via the germline V gene, CDR1 is SGDLS and CDR2 YYNGEE. Measured from the cysteine to the phenylalanine, the CDR3 is 13 residues long. CDR3 DNA only is kept here, 39 bases in frame from base 1. The junction shows trimming of 0 bases on V and 5 bases on J, plus 8 bases between the germline ends.

A further study also used this sample, focusing on T cells in Graves' hyperthyroidism and ophthalmopathy. From the second report: Stable Graves' hyperthyroidism was defined as no progression to ophthalmopathy during 18 months of follow-up. The hyperthyroidism patients were between 18 and 65 years old and newly diagnosed, with a disease duration of less than 2 months. Patients with uncontrolled infections, other autoimmune diseases, pregnancy or lactation were excluded. Clinical symptoms, serum thyroxine and TRAb, thyroid ultrasound, and orbital computed tomography formed the basis for the diagnoses. The first round of RT-PCR for the TCR CDR3 was performed with the HTBI primer set and the Qiagen OneStep RT-PCR kit. Most expanded thyroid clonotypes (frequency above 0.001) were also detected in blood, suggesting blood repertoires may reflect thyroid immune responses. A 13 V-J signature model separated ophthalmopathy from stable hyperthyroidism, with approximately 87% sensitivity and 81.08% specificity in cross-validation and 80%/75% in testing. In validation, the model predicted progression to ophthalmopathy a median of roughly 6.5 months before onset, with roughly 70% sensitivity and roughly 73% specificity. To identify TCR V-J signatures that set the groups apart, the researchers used a discovery cohort of about a hundred patients, made up of 40 to 45 with Graves' ophthalmopathy and 55 to 65 with stable Graves' hyperthyroidism. An independent validation cohort of under 20 hyperthyroidism patients and more than 15 patients who later progressed to ophthalmopathy tested prospective prediction of ophthalmopathy. The 95 to 100 discovery patients were divided at random into training and test sets in a 7:3 ratio. Thyroid tissue and blood T-cell repertoires from roughly 6 Graves' hyperthyroidism patients were also compared in the study. After sampling, hyperthyroidism patients received methimazole starting at 30 mg daily, and ophthalmopathy patients received high-dose intravenous methylprednisolone. Libraries were constructed in a second round of multiplex PCR, after which size selection and purification were performed. Sequencing of the libraries was done on an Illumina HiSeq2000 using paired-end 100 bp reads. SOAPnuke was used to process the raw data, removing reads that contained adapters or uncalled bases, had a mean Phred below 15, or lacked an exact match to the constant primer or identifier. COPE v1.2.5 was used to merge the high-quality paired reads, and each unique nucleotide sequence was defined as a clonotype. MiTCR v1.1 was used to align clonotypes to the IMGT TRBV, TRBD and TRBJ reference segments. The analysis included only V-J combinations with a frequency above 0.0001, which together covered 99% to 99.2% of the repertoires. The TCS score was defined as F50 (clonal expansion) divided by E x V (chaos), with BLOSUM62-based TCRdist calculated between CDR3 peptides within each V-J. Welch's t-statistics and random forest reduced around 520 V-J features to roughly 13, which were used in a naive Bayes classifier (R e1071). No statistical method was used to set the sample size in advance, and investigators knew the group allocation. According to the paper, TCR Vbeta CDR3 sequencing was carried out on over 130 peripheral blood samples, which came from approximately 41 ophthalmopathy, approximately 78 hyperthyroidism and some 17 progressor patients.

The sequence links TRBV9 to TRBJ1-2; a tentative D match to TRBD1 spans 5 bases. This sequence originates from a woman aged 50 to 60 with Graves disease. Donor details come from another sample of the same person, matched by shared clones. Sequencing was performed on peripheral blood mononuclear cells (PBMCs), taken at new diagnosis, from a patient treated with antithyroid drugs. The CDR3 corresponds to CASSVESGYGYTF. Read as DNA, the sequence is TGTGCCAGCAGCGTAGAGTCAGGGTATGGCTACACCTTC. The CDR3, completed at both ends by the reference TRBV9 and TRBJ1-2 genes, gives the full variable domain DSGVTQTPKHLITATGQRVTLRCSPRSGDLSVYWYQQSLDQGLQFLIQYYNGEERAKGNILERFSAQQFPDLHSELNLSSLELGDSALYFCASSVESGYGYTFGSGTRLTVV.